The sequence of this T cell receptor (beta chain) was determined in a study of T cells in Graves' hyperthyroidism and ophthalmopathy. Amplified TCR beta CDR3 regions derived from RNA transcripts. TCR CDR3 regions were first amplified by RT-PCR with HTBI primers. MiXCR, run by TCRdb on the multiplex PCR reads, gives a single entry per CDR3 protein. Of 600,000 to 850,000 distinct CDR3 sequences listed, 15% to 20% were seen once; the top ten hold 16%. The CDR3 is 18 residues long. The V segment lost 4 bases and the J segment 1 base; nucleotides outside the gene matches: 16. Looked up from germline, CDR1 is SGDLS and CDR2 is YYNGEE. Details on this clonotype: The antigen is unknown.

Findings and caveats of the study: Before onset, ophthalmopathy was predicted by the model a median roughly 6.8 months earlier. Ophthalmopathy stood apart from stable hyperthyroidism in a 13 V-J model.

The hyperthyroidism was newly diagnosed and had lasted under 2 months; the patients were aged 18 to 65. Based on clinical symptoms, serum thyroxine and TRAb, thyroid ultrasound and orbital computed tomography, diagnoses were reached. Material: blood. The clonotype was recovered from a woman aged 45-60 years with Graves' hyperthyroidism that later progressed to Graves' ophthalmopathy. The J gene is TRBJ1-1, the V gene TRBV9; 7 nucleotides align to TRBD1. CDR3 sequence: CASSSPGTASGANTEAFF. Here the CDR3 DNA reads TGTGCCAGCAGCTCTCCCGGGACAGCCTCTGGGGCGAACACTGAAGCTTTCTTT.